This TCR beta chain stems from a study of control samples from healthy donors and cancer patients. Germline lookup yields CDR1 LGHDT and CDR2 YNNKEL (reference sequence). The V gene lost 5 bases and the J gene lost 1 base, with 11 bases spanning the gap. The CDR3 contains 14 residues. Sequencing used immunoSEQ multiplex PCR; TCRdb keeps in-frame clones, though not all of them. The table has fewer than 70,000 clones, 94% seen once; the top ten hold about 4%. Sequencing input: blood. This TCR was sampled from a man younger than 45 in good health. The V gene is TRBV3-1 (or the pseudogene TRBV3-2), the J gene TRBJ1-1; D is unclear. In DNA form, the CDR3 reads TGTGCCAGCAGCTTTTTTTCACGGAACACTGAAGCTTTCTTT. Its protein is CASSFFSRNTEAFF.